In this sample, the clone carrying this T cell receptor (beta chain) turned up a few times. Repertoires were generated with immunoSEQ multiplex PCR, while TCRdb's copy carries only in-frame clones and drops some. The data hold some 51,000 clones, with 85% to 95% observed a single time. The sample comes from a study of T cell changes during pregnancy in multiple sclerosis. CDR3 length equals 12 residues. The germline CDR1 and CDR2 sequences are SGHNT and YYREEE (reference sequence). V lost 3 bases and J 10 bases, leaving 8 bases between the germline ends. V usage is TRBV5-4 and J usage is TRBJ1-6, with D possibly TRBD1 on 5 matching bases. The TCR sequence derives from a female donor with multiple sclerosis, enrolled in a pregnancy study. The sample consisted of CD8+ T cells from peripheral blood mononuclear cells, taken in the first trimester of pregnancy. The CDR3 loop reads CASSSGNSPLHF. CDR3 bases: TGTGCCAGCAGCTCAGGGAACTCACCCCTCCACTTT. The full variable domain, in which reference TRBV5-4 and TRBJ1-6 provide the parts outside the CDR3, is ETGVTQSPTHLIKTRGQQVTLRCSSQSGHNTVSWYQQALGQGPQFIFQYYREEENGRGNFPPRFSGLQFPNYSSELNVNALELDDSALYLCASSSGNSPLHFGNGTRLTVT.